This T cell receptor (beta chain) came from a study of T-cell memory formation after mild COVID-19. Study details: For the most part, TCR clusters were specific to one donor.

Comments on this clonotype: No antigen is known for it.

Study outcomes and limitations: A balance of CD4 and CD8 characterized clones contracting day 15 to 85, whereas later expanders leaned CD4+.

TCRdb re-analysed the 5' RACE reads in MiXCR, keeping a single row per CDR3 protein. The sample carries 260,000 or so distinct CDR3 sequences, roughly a sixth recorded once. From germline, CDR1 is SGHRS and CDR2 YFSETQ. V was pared by 4 bases and J by 4 bases, with 15 bases between. The CDR3 length is 14 residues. The chain employs TRBV5-1 and TRBJ2-7, with D perhaps matching TRBD1 (6 bases). The specimen sequenced was PBMCs or a T cell subset sorted from them (not recorded which). The sequence derives from a man younger than 35 who had mild COVID-19 (a few samples of this study predate the infection). Cell type and time point are not known. The CDR3 protein is CASSAPGHKYEQYF. The CDR3 DNA follows: TGCGCCAGCAGCGCGCCGGGACACAAGTACGAGCAGTACTTC.